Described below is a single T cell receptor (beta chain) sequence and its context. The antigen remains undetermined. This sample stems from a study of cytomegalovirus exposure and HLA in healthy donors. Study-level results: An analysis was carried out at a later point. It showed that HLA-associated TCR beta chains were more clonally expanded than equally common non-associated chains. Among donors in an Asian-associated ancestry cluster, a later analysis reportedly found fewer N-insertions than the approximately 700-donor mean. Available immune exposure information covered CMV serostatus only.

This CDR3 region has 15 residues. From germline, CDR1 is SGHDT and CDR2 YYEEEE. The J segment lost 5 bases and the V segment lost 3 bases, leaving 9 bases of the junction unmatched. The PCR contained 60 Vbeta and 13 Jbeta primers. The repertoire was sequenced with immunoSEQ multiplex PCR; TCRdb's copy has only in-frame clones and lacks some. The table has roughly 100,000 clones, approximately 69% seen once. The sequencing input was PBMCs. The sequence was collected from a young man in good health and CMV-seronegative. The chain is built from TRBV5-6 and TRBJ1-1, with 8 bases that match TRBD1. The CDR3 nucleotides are TGTGCCAGCAGCTCCGGACAGGGCCGTGGGACTGAAGCTTTCTTT. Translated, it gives CASSSGQGRGTEAFF. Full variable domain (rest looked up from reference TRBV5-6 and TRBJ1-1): DAGVTQSPTHLIKTRGQQVTLRCSPKSGHDTVSWYQQALGQGPQFIFQYYEEEERQRGNFPDRFSGHQFPNYSSELNVNALLLGDSALYLCASSSGQGRGTEAFFGQGTRLTVV.